This T cell receptor beta chain emerged from a study of PD-1 blockade in classical Hodgkin lymphoma. Study-level results: Whereas CD4+ TCR diversity had risen significantly by C4D1, CD8+ TCR diversity had not. After ASCT, patients who started nivolumab under 1 year later were excluded. Baseline diversity was lower in partial responders and progressors than complete responders.

Data came from immunoSEQ multiplex PCR; TCRdb stores just in-frame clones and leaves some out. The sample has about 32,000 clones, 81% seen once. This CDR3 comprises 13 residues. Germline CDR1 SGHDN, CDR2 FVKESK. Trimming took off 4 bases at V and 0 bases at J, with 4 bases between the two ends. The time point was: cycle 4 day 1 (C4D1), after 6 weeks of nivolumab. All patients experienced relapse after autologous stem cell transplantation, and brentuximab vedotin exposure was variable. Classification of best responses gave complete response, partial response or progressive disease. This clone was seen a few times. Antigen unknown.

The clonotype originates from a human donor with classical Hodgkin lymphoma. Sequencing used peripheral blood mononuclear cells (PBMCs), obtained before the fourth cycle of nivolumab. V gene TRBV14 combines with J gene TRBJ1-5; D unresolved. Here the CDR3 reads CASSRNSNQPQHF. For the CDR3, the DNA is TGTGCCAGCAGCCGCAATAGCAATCAGCCCCAGCATTTT.